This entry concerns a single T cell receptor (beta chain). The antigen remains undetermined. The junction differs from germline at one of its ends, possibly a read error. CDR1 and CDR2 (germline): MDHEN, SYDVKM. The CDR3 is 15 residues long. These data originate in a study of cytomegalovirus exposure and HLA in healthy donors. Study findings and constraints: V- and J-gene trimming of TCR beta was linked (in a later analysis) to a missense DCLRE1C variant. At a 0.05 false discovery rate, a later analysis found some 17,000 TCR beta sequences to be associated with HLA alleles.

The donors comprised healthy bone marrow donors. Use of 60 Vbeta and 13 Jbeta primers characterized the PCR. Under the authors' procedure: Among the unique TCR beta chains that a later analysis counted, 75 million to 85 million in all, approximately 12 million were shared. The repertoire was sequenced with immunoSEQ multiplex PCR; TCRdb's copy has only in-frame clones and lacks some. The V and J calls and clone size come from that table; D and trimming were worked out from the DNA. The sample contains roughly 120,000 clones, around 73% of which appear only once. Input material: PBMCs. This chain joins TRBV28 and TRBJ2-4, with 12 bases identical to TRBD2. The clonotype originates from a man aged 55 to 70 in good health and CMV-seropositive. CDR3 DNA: TGTGCCAGCACTGCAGGACTAGCGGGGAAAAACATTCGGTACTTC. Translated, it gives CASTAGLAGKNIRYF.